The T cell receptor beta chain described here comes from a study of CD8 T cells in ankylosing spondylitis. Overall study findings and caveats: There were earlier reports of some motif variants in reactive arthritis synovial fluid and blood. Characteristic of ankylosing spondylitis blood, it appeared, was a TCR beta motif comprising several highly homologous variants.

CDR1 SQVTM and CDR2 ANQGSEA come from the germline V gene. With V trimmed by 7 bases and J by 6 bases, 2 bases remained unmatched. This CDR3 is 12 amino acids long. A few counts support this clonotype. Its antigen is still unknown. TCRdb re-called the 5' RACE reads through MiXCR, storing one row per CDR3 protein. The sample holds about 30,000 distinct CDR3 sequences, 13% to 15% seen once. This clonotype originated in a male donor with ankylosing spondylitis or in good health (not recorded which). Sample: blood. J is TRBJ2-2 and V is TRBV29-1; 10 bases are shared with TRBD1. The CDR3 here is CSADRGAGELFF. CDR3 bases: TGCAGCGCGGACAGGGGGGCCGGGGAGCTGTTTTTT.